This T cell receptor (beta chain) was sequenced during a study of cytotoxic CD8 clonotypes in ibrutinib-treated CLL. Study at large: The study included 11 to 12 relapsed/refractory and fewer than 16 treatment-naive patients; about 17 had IGHV unmutated disease.

Produced via immunoSEQ multiplex PCR; TCRdb's table is partial and in-frame only. The table has some 140,000 clones, approximately 80% seen once. This clone appeared a single time. Its antigen is unidentified. The length of the CDR3 is 12 residues. Per germline, CDR1 SGHKS and CDR2 YYEKEE (reference sequence). V dropped 5 bases and J dropped 6 bases, with 11 bases sitting between them. Study-wide results and limits: While tracking circulating CD8+ T-cell counts, baseline clonality exceeded that of age-matched healthy donors.

Sample: PBMCs, taken after 24 months of ibrutinib treatment. The receptor was derived from a human donor with chronic lymphocytic leukemia. The rearrangement links TRBV5-5 to TRBJ1-2; D possibly corresponds to TRBD1 (6 bases). CDR3 sequence reads: CASSQGLDGYTF. CDR3 sequence (DNA): TGTGCCAGCAGTCAGGGGTTGGATGGCTACACCTTC. Combining the CDR3 with reference TRBV5-5 and TRBJ1-2 gives the whole variable domain DAGVTQSPTHLIKTRGQQVTLRCSPISGHKSVSWYQQVLGQGPQFIFQYYEKEERGRGNFPDRFSARQFPNYSSELNVNALLLGDSALYLCASSQGLDGYTFGSGTRLTVV.